What follows are 31 T cell receptor beta chains derived from one specimen sequenced in a study of T cell repertoires in cytomegalovirus infection. MiXCR, applied by TCRdb to the reads, yields one record per CDR3 protein. The sample gives 500,000 or so distinct CDR3 sequences, approximately 16% of which show up once; 20% to 30% is in the top ten. Sample: CD8+ T cells from PBMCs. These receptors originate from a human donor in good health (CMV status not recorded). Some clones in this sample may be carry-over from other donors' samples.

This chain uses TRBV15 with TRBJ2-7; D perhaps matches TRBD2 (6 bases). Trimming took off 2 bases at V and 5 bases at J, with 22 bases between the two ends. In germline, CDR1 is LNHNV, CDR2 YYDKDF (reference sequence). The length of the CDR3 is 17 residues. CDR3 region: CATSRYGGLAREDEQYF. CDR3 nucleotide sequence: TGTGCCACCAGCAGATATGGCGGGCTAGCGAGGGAGGACGAGCAGTACTTC. The full variable domain, its missing parts supplied by reference TRBV15 and TRBJ2-7, is DAMVIQNPRYQVTQFGKPVTLSCSQTLNHNVMYWYQQKSSQAPKLLFHYYDKDFNNEADTPDNFQSRRPNTSFCFLDIRSPGLGDTAMYLCATSRYGGLAREDEQYFGPGTRLTVT.

The sample holds many counts of this clonotype. The gene calls are TRBV11-3 and TRBJ1-1; D is perhaps TRBD1 (5 bases). The V and J ends lost 5 bases and 5 bases respectively, with 15 bases between them. The CDR3 runs to 14 residues. The germline V gene has CDR1 SGHNT and CDR2 YENEEA. Here the CDR3 reads CASSPAGGRTEAFF. The CDR3 nucleotides read TGTGCCAGCAGCCCTGCCGGGGGGAGGACTGAAGCTTTCTTT.

The chain links TRBV19 to TRBJ2-1; either TRBD1 or TRBD2 may fit D (5 bases each). V was shortened by 5 bases and J by 3 bases, with 8 bases between the two germline ends. The CDR3 runs 13 residues. Germline V lookup: CDR1 LNHDA, CDR2 SQIVND (reference sequence). In nucleotides, the CDR3 is TGTGCCAGTAGTTGGGACGGCTACAATGAGCAGTTCTTC. This encodes CASSWDGYNEQFF.

This clonotype was seen a handful of times. V gene TRBV7-9 combines with J gene TRBJ2-5; 9 nucleotides match TRBD2. Germline V lookup: CDR1 SEHNR, CDR2 FQNEAQ (reference sequence). V trimming: 8 bases; J trimming: 4 bases; junction bases outside the gene matches: 5. CDR3 length equals 13 residues. Written as DNA, the CDR3 is TGTGCCAGCCTAGCGGGGTCGCGAGAGACCCAGTACTTC. This codes for CASLAGSRETQYF.

This clonotype was observed a few times. The chain combines TRBV2 with TRBJ2-2; 14 bases agree with TRBD2. The CDR3 loop spans 18 amino acids. The V gene's germline CDR1 is SNHLY and CDR2 FYNNEI. V dropped 6 bases and J dropped 3; count of bases not matched to a gene: 9. In DNA, the CDR3 is TGTGCCAGCAGGCCCGGGACTAGCGGGAGTGAGTACACCGGGGAGCTGTTTTTT. It specifies CASRPGTSGSEYTGELFF.

This clonotype was picked up many times. The chain is built from TRBV10-2 and TRBJ2-3; D is unresolved. CDR1 is WSHSY and CDR2 is SAAADI in the germline V gene. V was cut by 6 bases and J by 3 bases, with 4 bases left in between. This CDR3 is built from 11 residues. This CDR3 is CASRLTDTQYF. CDR3 nucleotides: TGCGCCAGCAGGCTAACAGATACGCAGTATTTT.

The V call is TRBV5-4, the J call TRBJ1-5; 8 bases align to TRBD1. Losses at the gene ends were 4 bases for V and 3 bases for J; bases not matched to a gene: 9. The CDR3 loop spans 16 amino acids. In germline, CDR1 is SGHNT, CDR2 YYREEE (reference sequence). As DNA, the CDR3 is TGTGCCAGCAGCGACCGGACAGGGCGGACCAATCAGCCCCAGCATTTT. Its translation is CASSDRTGRTNQPQHF.

Regarding this clonotype: At one boundary the junction diverges from the germline segment, which might be a read error. The chain employs TRBV28 and TRBJ2-3, with D possibly being TRBD2 (5 bases). The CDR3 runs 22 residues. Germline V gives CDR1 MDHEN, CDR2 SYDVKM. The CDR3 region is CASSSYLVGSFPGSSTTDTQYF. DNA for the CDR3: TGTGCGAGCAGTTCGTATCTGGTTGGGTCCTTCCCGGGGTCTTCTACCACAGATACGCAGTATTTT.

The chain combines TRBV27 with TRBJ1-6; no clear D gene. The CDR3 sequence is 14 residues long. Germline CDR1 and CDR2: MNHEY and SMNVEV (reference sequence). The germline V and J ends were trimmed by 0 bases and 10 bases, with 10 bases remaining between them. CDR3 nucleotide sequence: TGTGCCAGCAGTTTATCCGGGGTTGGATCACCCCTCCACTTT. This gives the protein CASSLSGVGSPLHF.

A few counts support this clonotype. Written as DNA, the CDR3 is TGTGCCAGCAGCTTTCGCGGGGTTGAGACCCAGTACTTC. This encodes CASSFRGVETQYF. The chain joins TRBV5-6 to TRBJ2-5; D possibly corresponds to TRBD2 (6 bases). The CDR3 extends over 13 amino acids. V was clipped by 2 bases and J by 5 bases, with 10 bases between them. Germline CDR1 SGHDT, CDR2 YYEEEE.

This clonotype was picked up a small number of times. The chain joins TRBV7-6 to TRBJ1-6, with 7 bases fitting TRBD1. V lost 6 bases to trimming and J lost 5 bases; unmatched junction nucleotides: 4. The CDR3 has 14 residues. Germline CDR1 is SGHVS and CDR2 is FNYEAQ. In DNA form, the CDR3 reads TGTGCCAGCAGGAGGGGACAGAATAATTCACCCCTCCACTTT. It encodes CASRRGQNNSPLHF.

This clonotype appeared many times. V and J are TRBV7-6 and TRBJ2-5, with 12 positions matching TRBD2. The V gene end was trimmed by 4 bases and the J gene end by 5 bases; junction bases not matched to a gene: 5. The germline V gene has CDR1 SGHVS and CDR2 FNYEAQ. The CDR3 is made up of 15 amino acids. CDR3 sequence (DNA): TGTGCCAGCAGCTCTAGCGGGGGGGGTCTCGAGACCCAGTACTTC. Translated: CASSSSGGGLETQYF. The full variable domain, rest sourced from reference TRBV7-6 and TRBJ2-5, is GAGVSQSPRYKVTKRGQDVALRCDPISGHVSLYWYRQALGQGPEFLTYFNYEAQQDKSGLPNDRFSAERPEGSISTLTIQRTEQRDSAMYRCASSSSGGGLETQYFGPGTRLLVL.

This chain links TRBV10-3 with TRBJ1-5; D remains unclear. Germline-derived CDR1 and CDR2 are ENHRY and SYGVKD. CDR3 size: 16 residues. Trimming removed 3 bases from V and 2 bases from J, with 14 bases in between. The CDR3 loop is CAISDELGAGNQPQHF. In DNA form, the CDR3 reads TGTGCCATCAGTGATGAGCTGGGCGCAGGCAATCAGCCCCAGCATTTT.

This clonotype was counted at least ten times. The V and J genes are TRBV12-3 or TRBV12-4 and TRBJ2-2; the D gene is possibly TRBD1 (6 bases). This CDR3 has 11 residues. V was trimmed by 10 bases and J by 6 bases, leaving 9 bases between them. In nucleotides, the CDR3 is TGTGCCATCAACAGGGCCGGGGAGCTGTTTTTT. This gives the protein CAINRAGELFF.

CDR3 in amino acids: CASSLEGSHTEAFF. The CDR3 coding sequence is TGTGCCAGCAGCTTAGAGGGTAGCCACACTGAAGCTTTCTTT. J is TRBJ1-1 and V is TRBV7-6; D is undetermined. Germline values: CDR1 SGHVS, CDR2 FNYEAQ. The CDR3 is 14 residues long. V was pared by 1 base and J by 3 bases, with 9 bases between.

This chain joins TRBV6-5 and TRBJ2-5; D gene ambiguous. V was clipped by 0 bases and J by 6 bases, with 5 bases between them. Germline assignment: CDR1 MNHEY and CDR2 SVGAGI. This CDR3 comprises 12 residues. CDR3 region: CASSYSRKTQYF. The CDR3 DNA reads as TGTGCCAGCAGTTACTCAAGGAAGACCCAGTACTTC.

This clonotype was counted a few times. Since a much larger clone is just one base distant, this may be a read error. The genes are TRBV3-1 and TRBJ2-7; D is ambiguous. V was trimmed by 4 bases and J by 5 bases, leaving 9 bases between them. The CDR3 is made up of 12 amino acids. Per the germline V gene, CDR1 is LGHDT and CDR2 is YNNKEL (reference sequence). The CDR3 region is CASSPDNDEQYF. Here the CDR3 DNA reads TGTGCCAGCAGCCCCGACAACGACGAGCAGTACTTC.

The chain carries TRBV29-1 and TRBJ1-2, with a weak D call TRBD1 (6 bases). Trimming removed 6 bases from V and 4 bases from J, with 18 bases in between. The CDR3 is 14 amino acids. Germline-derived CDR1 and CDR2 are SQVTM and ANQGSEA. The CDR3 nucleotides read TGCAGCGTCCACCAACAGGGAAGAGGCTATGGCTACACCTTC. Protein product: CSVHQQGRGYGYTF.

The chain uses TRBV9 and TRBJ2-1; D possibly uses TRBD1 or TRBD2 (5 bases each). This CDR3 spans 16 amino acids. Between the trimmed V and J ends, which lost 3 bases and 0 bases, there was a span of 13 bases. Germline V lookup: CDR1 SGDLS, CDR2 YYNGEE. In DNA form, the CDR3 reads TGTGCCAGCAGCGACGGACAAGGGAGCTCCTACAATGAGCAGTTCTTC. Translated: CASSDGQGSSYNEQFF.

This clonotype has a handful of counts. The chain uses TRBV30 and TRBJ1-6; D gene unclear. This CDR3 has 15 residues. Trimming removed 1 base at V and 0 bases at J, with 7 bases between. Germline V gene sequence: CDR1 GTSNPN, CDR2 SVGIG (reference sequence). CDR3 nucleotides: TGTGCCTGGAGTGCGGGGAGCTCCTATAATTCACCCCTCCACTTT. Translated: CAWSAGSSYNSPLHF.

This clonotype was counted between two and nine times. Here the CDR3 DNA reads TGTGCCCGCAAGACAGGTCAAGTCTCTGGGGCCAACGTCCTGACTTTC. It codes for CARKTGQVSGANVLTF. The chain links TRBV27 to TRBJ2-6; D may be TRBD1 (6 bases). The CDR3 is made up of 16 amino acids. CDR1 is MNHEY, CDR2 SMNVEV, per germline (reference sequence). The V end lost 11 bases, the J end lost 0 bases, and 17 bases lay between the germline ends.

This clonotype appeared many times. The genes are TRBV7-8 and TRBJ2-5; 10 nucleotides line up with TRBD2. After removal of 4 bases from V and 1 base from J, the junction contained 0 bases not matched to a gene. CDR3 length: 14 residues. Germline CDR1 reads SGHVS; CDR2 reads FQNEAQ. For the CDR3, the DNA is TGTGCCAGCAGCTGGACTAGCGGCCAAGAGACCCAGTACTTC. Its translation is CASSWTSGQETQYF.

The V and J genes are TRBV7-3 and TRBJ2-7; D ambiguous. The V end was cut by 5 bases, the J end by 4 bases, with 27 bases between. The CDR3 has 18 residues. CDR1 is SGHTA and CDR2 is FQGTGA in the germline V gene. The CDR3 region is CASSLSFSPRHRLYEQYF. DNA of the CDR3: TGTGCCAGCAGCCTTAGTTTTTCGCCCCGACACCGGCTATACGAGCAGTACTTC.

The table lists this clonotype with a few counts. This chain connects TRBV6-5 to TRBJ2-7; tentatively, D is TRBD2 (5 bases). The CDR3 covers 15 residues. Trimming took off 5 bases at V and 3 bases at J, with 17 bases between the two ends. The V gene's germline CDR1 is MNHEY and CDR2 SVGAGI. The CDR3 DNA sequence: TGTGCCAGCAGTAAGGGTCGTAACGGGGACTACGAGCAGTACTTC. Encoded protein: CASSKGRNGDYEQYF.

This clonotype was picked up a small number of times. This rearrangement joins TRBV6-1 to TRBJ2-2; the D gene is possibly TRBD1 (5 bases). The CDR3 has 16 amino acids. Trimming left V 4 bases short and J 3 bases short, with 15 bases between. Germline CDR1 and CDR2: MNHNS and SASEGT. CDR3 protein: CASSGLWWGDTGELFF. The CDR3, as DNA: TGTGCCAGCAGTGGCCTGTGGTGGGGCGACACCGGGGAGCTGTTTTTT.

At least ten counts were recorded for this clonotype. The chain uses TRBV7-9 and TRBJ1-1, with D unclear. The V gene lost 2 bases and the J gene lost 6 bases, with 7 bases spanning the gap. The CDR3 contains 12 residues. Germline lookup yields CDR1 SEHNR and CDR2 FQNEAQ (reference sequence). The CDR3 loop reads CASSLHQAEAFF. CDR3 nucleotide sequence: TGTGCCAGCAGCTTACATCAAGCTGAAGCTTTCTTT.

This clonotype showed up many times. The chain has TRBV12-3 or TRBV12-4 and TRBJ2-5, with D perhaps TRBD2 (6 bases). V was pared by 0 bases and J by 7 bases, with 15 bases between. The CDR3 covers 15 residues. In DNA form, the CDR3 reads TGTGCCAGCAGTTTAGCGCTGTGGGGGGTTGGGACCCAGTACTTC. It translates to CASSLALWGVGTQYF.

This clonotype was seen a few times. The chain's CDR3 is CASSARNVEQYF. CDR3 in DNA: TGTGCCAGCAGTGCCCGAAACGTGGAGCAGTACTTC. The J gene is TRBJ2-7, the V gene TRBV2, with D unclear. Trimming left V 4 bases short and J 7 bases short, with 11 bases between. CDR1 is SNHLY, CDR2 FYNNEI, per germline. This CDR3 comprises 12 residues.

This clonotype showed up many times. The chain employs TRBV6-2 or TRBV6-3 and TRBJ2-2, with TRBD2 matching 8 bases. The CDR3 sequence is 15 residues long. CDR1 and CDR2 (germline): MNHEY, SVGEGT. The ends lost 5 bases at V and 5 bases at J; junction bases unmatched: 7. CDR3 in DNA: TGTGCCAGCAGTCCCAGGGCTAGCGGGACCGGGGAGCTGTTTTTT. Translating gives CASSPRASGTGELFF.

This clonotype was found a few times. The chain combines TRBV20-1 with TRBJ2-1; 8 nucleotides agree with TRBD2. This CDR3 has 14 residues. Germline V lookup: CDR1 DFQATT, CDR2 SNEGSKA (reference sequence). V dropped 1 base and J dropped 8; count of bases not matched to a gene: 7. The CDR3 nucleotides read TGCAGTGCTAGAGTTGCGGGAGGTGGGCATGAGCAGTTCTTC. It codes for CSARVAGGGHEQFF.

This chain uses TRBV7-9 with TRBJ1-2; D is unresolved. The CDR3 runs to 13 residues. The V end lost 5 bases, the J end lost 7 bases, and 14 bases lay between the germline ends. CDR1 and CDR2 (germline): SEHNR, FQNEAQ (reference sequence). In DNA, the CDR3 is TGTGCCAGCAGCGCCGGGGAGGGTGGTGGCTACACCTTC. As protein: CASSAGEGGGYTF. Together with reference TRBV7-9 and TRBJ1-2, the CDR3 gives the full variable domain: DTGVSQNPRHKITKRGQNVTFRCDPISEHNRLYWYRQTLGQGPEFLTYFQNEAQLEKSRLLSDRFSAERPKGSFSTLEIQRTEQGDSAMYLCASSAGEGGGYTFGSGTRLTVV.